This is a list of T cell receptor beta chains from one sample in a study of Graves' ophthalmopathy and Graves' hyperthyroidism. TCRdb passed the multiplex PCR reads through MiXCR, listing each CDR3 protein once. This repertoire shows 680,000 or so distinct CDR3 sequences, over 20% found once; its top ten account for 7.1%. Specimen: peripheral blood. The receptors come from a woman younger than 35 with stable Graves' hyperthyroidism. Some clones in this sample may be carry-over from other donors' samples. The CDR3 runs from the conserved cysteine through the conserved F or W. D genes are given only for firm matches. Some rows have no size entry. The others give once, few or many, or a class for an expanded clone.

abundance,v_gene,d_gene,j_gene,CDR3nt,CDR3aa
many,TRBV19,NA,TRBJ2-5,TGTGCCAGTAGTATGGACTTGGAGACCCAGTACTTC,CASSMDLETQYF
many,TRBV6-5,TRBD1,TRBJ1-1,TGTGCCAGCAGTTACGTGGACAGGGGCACTGAAGCTTTCTTT,CASSYVDRGTEAFF
many,TRBV7-9,NA,TRBJ2-2,TGTGCCAGCATGGCGGGCCAGTACACCGGGGAGCTGTTTTTT,CASMAGQYTGELFF
once,TRBV5-1,NA,TRBJ2-7,TGCGCCAGCAGCTTGACGGGCGGCACGGGGGAGCAGTACTTC,CASSLTGGTGEQYF
NA,TRBV28,TRBD1,TRBJ1-2,TGTGCCAGCAGTATCCAGACAGGGAACTATGGCTACACCTTC,CASSIQTGNYGYTF
many,TRBV20-1,NA,TRBJ2-5,TGCAGTGCTAGAACTCAAGAGACCCAGTACTTC,CSARTQETQYF
few,TRBV6-1,NA,TRBJ1-2,TGTGCCAGCTCTTCGTGGTATGGCTACACCTTC,CASSSWYGYTF
many,TRBV6-1,NA,TRBJ1-2,TGTGCCAGCAGTGAACGGGGGGGCGATGGCTACACCTTC,CASSERGGDGYTF
many,TRBV12-3/TRBV12-4,NA,TRBJ2-2,TGTGCCAGCCTCCCAGGCACCGGGGAGCTGTTTTTT,CASLPGTGELFF
NA,TRBV24-1,NA,TRBJ2-2,TGTGCCACCAGTGCCGAGGAGGGTCTATTCACCGGGGAGCTGTTTTTT,CATSAEEGLFTGELFF
NA,TRBV6-5,NA,TRBJ2-7,TGTGCCAGCAGTTACATGGCGGAAGAGCAGTACTTC,CASSYMAEEQYF
many,TRBV7-2,TRBD1,TRBJ1-1,TGTGCCAGCAGCATGACCGCTACAGGGGGCACTGAAGCTTTCTTT,CASSMTATGGTEAFF
few,TRBV5-1,NA,TRBJ2-2,TGCGCCAGCAGCTTGGGTTCCAGCCGCGGGGAGCTGTTTTTT,CASSLGSSRGELFF
many,TRBV9,NA,TRBJ1-1,TGTGCCAGCAGCCCCTCGGGGGATGCTGAAGCTTTCTTT,CASSPSGDAEAFF
NA,TRBV6-1,TRBD1,TRBJ1-1,TGTGCCAGCAGTCCTACAGGGGGTAGAAGGAACACTGAAGCTTTCTTT,CASSPTGGRRNTEAFF
many,TRBV11-2,NA,TRBJ1-1,TGTGCCAGCAGCGAACCGCTGGTGAAGGGGGTCAACACTGAAGCTTTCTTT,CASSEPLVKGVNTEAFF
NA,TRBV6-5,NA,TRBJ2-5,TGTGCCAGCAGCTTAGAAGCCTCCTCCAGGACCCAGTACTTC,CASSLEASSRTQYF
many,TRBV28,NA,TRBJ2-2,TGTGCCAGCAGTTTAAGTCGCCTAAACACCGGGGAGCTGTTTTTT,CASSLSRLNTGELFF
few,TRBV29-1,NA,TRBJ2-5,TGCAGTTGGACTGAGCAGGGCAAAGAGACCCAGTACTTC,CSWTEQGKETQYF
many,TRBV29-1,NA,TRBJ1-2,TGCAGCGTACCTGACGGGCTCTATAGCTACACCTTC,CSVPDGLYSYTF
many,TRBV29-1,NA,TRBJ2-5,TGCAGCGTTCCTAGGGGGGGAGGAGAGACCCAGTACTTC,CSVPRGGGETQYF
few,TRBV11-1,TRBD2,TRBJ2-7,TGTGCCAGCAGCTTAGTAGGACTAGCGGGAGGATCCGAGCAGTACTTC,CASSLVGLAGGSEQYF
many,TRBV11-2,TRBD1,TRBJ2-7,TGTGCCAGCAGAGGCAGGGGGTTCCACGAGCAGTACTTC,CASRGRGFHEQYF
NA,TRBV7-9,NA,TRBJ2-7,TGTGCCAGCAGCTTAGAGGGCAGGTCCTACGAGCAGTGCTTC,CASSLEGRSYEQCF
NA,TRBV6-1,NA,TRBJ2-7,TGTGCCAGCAGTGAAGGGAGCGACTACTACGAGCAGTACTTC,CASSEGSDYYEQYF
NA,TRBV20-1,NA,TRBJ2-7,TGCAGTGCTAGGACAAGTAGCGGACCCTACGAGCAGTACTTC,CSARTSSGPYEQYF
many,TRBV6-1,NA,TRBJ1-3,TGTGCCAGCAGTGCAGGGGTACGGAACACCATATATTTT,CASSAGVRNTIYF
many,TRBV7-2,NA,TRBJ2-7,TGTGCCAGCAGCTTGATGTACGAGCAGTACTTC,CASSLMYEQYF
NA,TRBV6-5,TRBD1,TRBJ2-4,TGTGCCAGCAGTTACGGGGACAGGGAGAGCATTCAGTACTTC,CASSYGDRESIQYF
many,TRBV30,NA,TRBJ1-1,TGTGCCTGGAGACTCGTCCCGGGCCTATCTAACACTGAAGCTTTCTTT,CAWRLVPGLSNTEAFF
many,TRBV14,NA,TRBJ2-2,TGTGCCAGCAGCCAGCAGGGGATGGCCGGGGAGCTGTTTTTT,CASSQQGMAGELFF
NA,TRBV7-2,NA,TRBJ1-1,TGTGCCAGCAGCCCTCGGCCTAGAGCTGAAGCTTTCTTT,CASSPRPRAEAFF
many,TRBV12-3/TRBV12-4,NA,TRBJ1-3,TGTGCCAGCAGTTTAGGCCCGGCCCACTCTGGAAACACCATATATTTT,CASSLGPAHSGNTIYF
many,TRBV6-1,TRBD2,TRBJ2-2,TGTGCCAGCACCCCTCGGGGGGTCTTGAGGGGGGAGCTGTTTTTT,CASTPRGVLRGELFF
few,TRBV9,NA,TRBJ2-7,TGTGCCAGCAGCACGGGGGACGGCTACGAGCAGTACTTC,CASSTGDGYEQYF
few,TRBV5-1,TRBD2,TRBJ2-5,TGCGCCAGCAGAGAATTAGCGGGTCAAGAGACCCAGTACTTC,CASRELAGQETQYF
many,TRBV19,NA,TRBJ1-2,TGTGCCAGTAGGCGATCCGGGACTCCTGGGGATGGCTACACCTTC,CASRRSGTPGDGYTF
many,TRBV5-1,TRBD1,TRBJ2-7,TGCGCCAGCAGCTTGGCAGGGACAGACGGATACTACGAGCAGTACTTC,CASSLAGTDGYYEQYF
many,TRBV10-1,NA,TRBJ1-3,TGCGCCAGCAGTGACACGGGAACCAACACCATATATTTT,CASSDTGTNTIYF
many,TRBV12-3/TRBV12-4,TRBD1,TRBJ2-2,TGTGCCAGTGTGAGGCAGGGGGCCACCGGGGAGCTGTTTTTT,CASVRQGATGELFF
many,TRBV12-3/TRBV12-4,NA,TRBJ1-1,TGTGCCAGCAGTGTTACACGGCTAGGAACTGAAGCTTTCTTT,CASSVTRLGTEAFF
NA,TRBV20-1,TRBD1,TRBJ1-2,TGCAGTGCAGCCGACAGGGGAGGCTATGGCTACACCTTC,CSAADRGGYGYTF
many,TRBV12-3/TRBV12-4,NA,TRBJ2-5,TGTGCCAGCAGTAGTCTGTATAGGCAAGAGACCCAGTACTTC,CASSSLYRQETQYF
many,TRBV20-1,NA,TRBJ2-7,TGCAGTGCTTTAAAAGGATCTCTACAGCAGTACTTC,CSALKGSLQQYF
many,TRBV6-5,NA,TRBJ1-5,TGTGCCAGCAAAACGGGGGGTTCCGTTTGGCCCCAGCATTTT,CASKTGGSVWPQHF
many,TRBV7-8,TRBD1,TRBJ1-5,TGTGCCAGCAGCCGCCGCAGGACAGGGAAGGAGAATCAGCCCCAGCATTTT,CASSRRRTGKENQPQHF
NA,TRBV28,NA,TRBJ1-5,TGTGCCAGCAGTTTAAGGGGACCTTGGTCCCAGCATTTT,CASSLRGPWSQHF
NA,TRBV28,NA,TRBJ2-7,TGTGCCAGCAGCCATAGGTTCGGAGCGATAGACGAGCAGTACTTC,CASSHRFGAIDEQYF
few,TRBV10-3,TRBD1,TRBJ2-7,TGTGCCATCAGTGAGGCAAATACAGGGGACGAGCAGTACTTC,CAISEANTGDEQYF
NA,TRBV3-1,NA,TRBJ1-2,TGTGCCAGCAGCCAATTGTCGGTTTACGGCTACACCTTC,CASSQLSVYGYTF
many,TRBV7-8,NA,TRBJ1-5,TGTGCCAGCAGCTCAACCACGACGGGGAGCAATCAGCCCCAGCGTTTT,CASSSTTTGSNQPQRF
many,TRBV16,TRBD1,TRBJ1-5,TGTGCCAGCAGCCAATTGCTGGGACAGAGCAATCAGCCCCAGCATTTT,CASSQLLGQSNQPQHF
once,TRBV10-3,NA,TRBJ1-5,TGTGCCATCAGCTCCAGTCCTTATGGCACTCAGCCCCAGCATTTT,CAISSSPYGTQPQHF
NA,TRBV7-9,NA,TRBJ1-2,TGTGCCAGCAGCTTAGAAGTAGGGGACCATGGTTACACCTTC,CASSLEVGDHGYTF
many,TRBV5-1,NA,TRBJ2-7,TGCGCCAGCAGCTTGGCCTTAGGGGAGGACGAGCAGTACTTC,CASSLALGEDEQYF
few,TRBV20-1,NA,TRBJ2-7,TGCAGTGCTAGAGCGGGAAAGCCAGGTGCTAGCTCCTACGAGCAGTACTTC,CSARAGKPGASSYEQYF
many,TRBV5-6,NA,TRBJ1-2,TGTGCCAGCAGCTTGGTTTCAGGGGATGGCTACACCTTC,CASSLVSGDGYTF